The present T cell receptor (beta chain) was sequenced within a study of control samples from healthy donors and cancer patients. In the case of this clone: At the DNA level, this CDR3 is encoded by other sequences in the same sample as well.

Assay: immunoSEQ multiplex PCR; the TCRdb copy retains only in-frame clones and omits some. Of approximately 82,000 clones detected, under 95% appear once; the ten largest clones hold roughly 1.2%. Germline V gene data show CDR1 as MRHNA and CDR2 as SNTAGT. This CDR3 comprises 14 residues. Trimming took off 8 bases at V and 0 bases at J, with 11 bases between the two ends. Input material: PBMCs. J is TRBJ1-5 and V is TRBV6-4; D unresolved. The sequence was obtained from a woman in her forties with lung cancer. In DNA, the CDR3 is TGTGCCAGCCTCGTACCAGGTAGCAATCAGCCCCAGCATTTT. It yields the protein CASLVPGSNQPQHF.